This T cell receptor beta chain derives from a study of T cells in localized non-small cell lung cancer. Regarding the study as a whole: Longer overall survival was associated with a higher density of T cells in the blood. Out of the top 100 tumor clones, a median approximately 57 were seen in adjacent lung. Only one tumor region went through sequencing, so heterogeneity may still be there.

The germline gives CDR1 KGHSH, CDR2 LQKENI. The V segment lost 6 bases and the J segment 8 bases; nucleotides outside the gene matches: 9. The CDR3 contains 13 residues. Points on this clone: No antigen is known for it.

TCRdb keeps only in-frame clones here, not all; method: immunoSEQ multiplex PCR. The sample shows about 78,000 clones, 84% of them seen only once. The source material was peripheral blood, sampled before any cancer treatment. The rearrangement uses TRBV18 and TRBJ1-1; 7 bases are a match to TRBD1. The receptor comes from a man aged 40 to 70 with stage I lung adenocarcinoma. The DNA of the CDR3 is TGTGCCAGCTCCGGGGACAGAAGTAAAGAAGCTTTCTTT. Translation gives CASSGDRSKEAFF.